Listed here are 28 T cell receptor beta chains from one sample, sequenced in a study of blood T cell repertoires in COVID-19. Libraries were prepared by immunoSEQ multiplex PCR; TCRdb keeps only in-frame clonotypes and omits some of them. The sample consists of just over 200,000 clones, 85% to 90% of them appearing once. Sample: peripheral blood. The receptors come from an elderly man with acute or convalescent COVID-19.

V usage is TRBV7-9 and J usage is TRBJ2-1; 9 bases agree with TRBD2. The germline V gene has CDR1 SEHNR and CDR2 FQNEAQ (reference sequence). Unmatched junction bases numbered 6, after V lost 1 base and J lost 5 bases. The CDR3 contains 16 residues. The CDR3 protein is CASSLGSASGDNEQFF. The CDR3 DNA is TGTGCCAGCAGCTTAGGGTCGGCTAGCGGGGACAATGAGCAGTTCTTC. Looking up the rest from reference TRBV7-9 and TRBJ2-1 gives the full variable domain: DTGVSQNPRHKITKRGQNVTFRCDPISEHNRLYWYRQTLGQGPEFLTYFQNEAQLEKSRLLSDRFSAERPKGSFSTLEIQRTEQGDSAMYLCASSLGSASGDNEQFFGPGTRLTVL.

This rearrangement joins TRBV27 to TRBJ1-1; weak D call: TRBD1 (5 bases). The V end was cut by 2 bases, the J end by 2 bases, with 12 bases between. There are 15 residues in the CDR3. Germline-derived CDR1 and CDR2 are MNHEY and SMNVEV (reference sequence). The DNA for the CDR3 is TGTGCCAGCAGTTTACTGGGCAGGGTAAACACTGAAGCTTTCTTT. Residues: CASSLLGRVNTEAFF.

The chain is built from TRBV27 and TRBJ2-5; D is ambiguous. Per the germline V gene, CDR1 is MNHEY and CDR2 is SMNVEV (reference sequence). V gave up 5 bases and J gave up 5 bases, with 15 bases separating them. The CDR3 is 14 residues long. CDR3 sequence (DNA): TGTGCCAGCAGTCCCCTTGGGCCGGTGGAGACCCAGTACTTC. Its protein is CASSPLGPVETQYF.

CDR3 DNA: TGTGCCAGTAGAACAGCAGGGGGAGAGACCCAGTACTTC. It yields the protein CASRTAGGETQYF. This sequence joins TRBV19 and TRBJ2-5; 7 bases are shared with TRBD1. V trimming: 6 bases; J trimming: 4 bases; junction bases outside the gene matches: 5. The CDR3 has 13 amino acids. The germline V gene has CDR1 LNHDA and CDR2 SQIVND (reference sequence).

The DNA of the CDR3 is TGCGCCAGCAGCCCAGGGACAGGGGGATACAATGAGCAGTTCTTC. Residues: CASSPGTGGYNEQFF. The rearrangement joins TRBV5-1 to TRBJ2-1; 11 nucleotides agree with TRBD1. The CDR3 loop spans 15 amino acids. The junction had 4 bases not matched to a gene; V was cut back by 4 bases and J by 4 bases. The germline gives CDR1 SGHRS, CDR2 YFSETQ.

The chain uses TRBV30 and TRBJ1-1; 7 bases are shared with TRBD1. Per germline, CDR1 GTSNPN and CDR2 SVGIG (reference sequence). Trimming removed 0 bases from V and 1 base from J; junction bases left unmatched: 2. CDR3 size: 14 residues. CDR3 loop: CAWSVGGPNTEAFF. The CDR3 bases are TGTGCCTGGAGTGTAGGGGGCCCGAACACTGAAGCTTTCTTT.

V is TRBV27 and J is TRBJ2-3; 9 nucleotides match TRBD1. The germline CDR1 and CDR2 sequences are MNHEY and SMNVEV (reference sequence). V was clipped by 2 bases and J by 5 bases; unmatched bases: 2. This CDR3 is built from 14 residues. CDR3 residues: CASSLTGGVDTQYF. The CDR3 coding sequence is TGTGCCAGCAGTTTAACAGGGGGCGTAGATACGCAGTATTTT.

The rearrangement joins TRBV27 to TRBJ1-2, with a weak D call TRBD1 (6 bases). The germline V gene has CDR1 MNHEY and CDR2 SMNVEV (reference sequence). V was shortened by 8 bases and J by 8 bases, with 21 bases between the two germline ends. There are 14 residues in the CDR3. This CDR3 is CASGTPSPFGGYTF. CDR3 in DNA: TGTGCCAGCGGGACACCTAGCCCCTTCGGCGGCTACACCTTC.

The rearrangement uses TRBV4-1 and TRBJ2-1, with TRBD2 matching 7 bases. Germline-derived CDR1 and CDR2 are MGHRA and YSYEKL. The trim removed 5 bases at V and 4 bases at J, leaving 14 bases unmatched. The CDR3 spans 17 residues. The CDR3 sequence is CASSSGTTLGGYNEQFF. CDR3 coding DNA: TGCGCCAGCAGCTCCGGGACTACCTTGGGAGGTTACAATGAGCAGTTCTTC.

This chain joins TRBV11-3 and TRBJ2-3, with 7 bases that match TRBD2. The CDR3 has 13 residues. V shed 5 bases and J 7 bases; nucleotides not matched to a gene: 6. Germline V gene sequence: CDR1 SGHNT, CDR2 YENEEA. The CDR3 here is CASSQTGGNTQYF. CDR3 nucleotides: TGTGCCAGCAGCCAAACGGGAGGTAATACGCAGTATTTT.

V and J are TRBV2 and TRBJ1-5; 11 positions agree with TRBD1. This CDR3 is built from 14 residues. The junction had 3 bases not matched to a gene; V was cut back by 6 bases and J by 5 bases. Germline CDR1 and CDR2: SNHLY and FYNNEI. The CDR3: CASRDRGLYQPQHF. In DNA, the CDR3 is TGTGCCAGCAGGGACAGGGGGCTTTATCAGCCCCAGCATTTT.

The chain has TRBV18 and TRBJ1-4; D possibly corresponds to TRBD1 (5 bases). Trimming pared 0 bases from V and 4 bases from J, leaving 15 bases between. Germline V gives CDR1 KGHSH, CDR2 LQKENI. The CDR3 covers 17 residues. The CDR3 sequence is CASSPPTGTGDNEKLFF. The CDR3 bases are TGTGCCAGCTCACCACCAACCGGGACGGGGGATAATGAAAAACTGTTTTTT.

The chain combines TRBV19 with TRBJ1-1, with D tentatively TRBD1 (5 bases). Germline assignment: CDR1 LNHDA and CDR2 SQIVND (reference sequence). The germline V and J ends were trimmed by 2 bases and 4 bases, with 11 bases remaining between them. This CDR3 is 14 amino acids long. CDR3 region: CASSIQGGSTEAFF. CDR3 coding DNA: TGTGCCAGTAGTATACAGGGAGGGAGCACTGAAGCTTTCTTT. Full variable domain (outside the CDR3, taken from reference TRBV19 and TRBJ1-1): DGGITQSPKYLFRKEGQNVTLSCEQNLNHDAMYWYRQDPGQGLRLIYYSQIVNDFQKGDIAEGYSVSREKKESFPLTVTSAQKNPTAFYLCASSIQGGSTEAFFGQGTRLTVV.

The chain carries TRBV6-1 and TRBJ1-3; TRBD1 is a possible D gene (6 bases). Germline V gene data show CDR1 as MNHNS and CDR2 as SASEGT. V was shortened by 2 bases and J by 4 bases, with 15 bases between the two germline ends. This CDR3 contains 16 residues. DNA for the CDR3: TGTGCCAGCAGTGAAAGTTCAGGGGCGCGCGGAAACACCATATATTTT. Translation: CASSESSGARGNTIYF.

The CDR3 nucleotides are TGTGCCAGCAGCTTAGGTGGGACAGGGTTAACTTCTAGCACAGATACGCAGTATTTT. Translation gives CASSLGGTGLTSSTDTQYF. The chain links TRBV7-9 to TRBJ2-3, with 9 nucleotides matching TRBD1. The length of the CDR3 is 19 residues. The germline CDR1 and CDR2 sequences are SEHNR and FQNEAQ (reference sequence). Germline trimming cut 1 base from V and 0 bases from J; bases unmatched to any gene: 11.

The chain has TRBV3-1 (or the pseudogene TRBV3-2) and TRBJ2-5, with unresolved D. The CDR3 sequence is 14 residues long. Germline V gene sequence: CDR1 LGHDT, CDR2 YNNKEL (reference sequence). The V and J ends lost 0 bases and 7 bases respectively, with 12 bases between them. CDR3 in amino acids: CASSQEWAYRTQYF. The CDR3 DNA is TGTGCCAGCAGCCAAGAGTGGGCCTATCGGACCCAGTACTTC.

This chain connects TRBV25-1 to TRBJ1-2, with a possible D match to TRBD1 (6 bases). V dropped 0 bases and J dropped 4 bases, with 12 bases sitting between them. This CDR3 spans 15 amino acids. Germline V CDR1 and CDR2: MGHDK, SYGVNS. The CDR3, as DNA: TGTGCCAGCAGTGAATATATACAGGGTGGCTATGGCTACACCTTC. Protein product: CASSEYIQGGYGYTF.

This clone was seen only once. This CDR3 reads CSVFRIGLAGKESLGMETQYF. In DNA, the CDR3 is TGCAGCGTTTTCCGAATTGGACTAGCGGGGAAAGAGTCGCTTGGAATGGAGACCCAGTACTTC. The chain joins TRBV29-1 to TRBJ2-5; the match to TRBD2 covers 12 bases. Germline-derived CDR1 and CDR2 are SQVTM and ANQGSEA. The CDR3 length is 21 residues. The junction had 27 bases not matched to a gene; V was cut back by 5 bases and J by 5 bases.

J is TRBJ2-5 and V is TRBV29-1; the match to TRBD1 covers 8 bases. Germline V gene sequence: CDR1 SQVTM, CDR2 ANQGSEA. Trimming at V came to 7 bases and at J to 7 bases, leaving 8 bases not matched to a gene. This CDR3 comprises 12 residues. In nucleotides, the CDR3 is TGCAGCGCCCAGGACAGGGCGGGGACCCAGTACTTC. Residues: CSAQDRAGTQYF.

The gene calls are TRBV7-9 and TRBJ1-5; 9 nucleotides line up with TRBD1. From germline, CDR1 is SEHNR and CDR2 FQNEAQ (reference sequence). CDR3 length: 17 residues. Trimming removed 4 bases from V and 2 bases from J; junction bases left unmatched: 9. For the CDR3, the DNA is TGTGCCAGCAGCTCTAAATCACAGGGGGCGTGCAATCAGCCCCAGCATTTT. As protein: CASSSKSQGACNQPQHF.

The rearrangement links TRBV4-1 to TRBJ1-3; 11 bases map to TRBD1. The CDR3 contains 16 residues. Germline V CDR1 and CDR2: MGHRA, YSYEKL. J gave up 2 bases and V 4 bases, and 4 bases lay outside the gene matches. The CDR3 DNA follows: TGCGCCAGCAGCCGGGAGGGACAGGGGGCTGGAAACACCATATATTTT. It encodes CASSREGQGAGNTIYF.

This chain connects TRBV2 to TRBJ2-7; possibly TRBD1 for D (7 bases). The CDR3 sequence is 14 residues long. Trimming cost V 5 bases and J 1 base, with 12 bases left between them. The germline V gene has CDR1 SNHLY and CDR2 FYNNEI. This chain's CDR3 is CASSPGDRSYEQYF. The CDR3 DNA is TGTGCCAGCAGTCCGGGGGACAGATCCTACGAGCAGTACTTC. Together with reference TRBV2 and TRBJ2-7, the CDR3 gives the full variable domain: EPEVTQTPSHQVTQMGQEVILRCVPISNHLYFYWYRQILGQKVEFLVSFYNNEISEKSEIFDDQFSVERPDGSNFTLKIRSTKLEDSAMYFCASSPGDRSYEQYFGPGTRLTVT.

The chain carries TRBV6-5 and TRBJ2-2, with D maybe TRBD2 (6 bases). The CDR3 runs to 15 residues. V was cut by 5 bases and J by 4 bases, with 14 bases left in between. Germline V gene lookup returns CDR1 MNHEY and CDR2 SVGAGI. The CDR3 reads CASSHPKRATGELFF. The DNA for the CDR3 is TGTGCCAGCAGTCACCCAAAGCGGGCCACCGGGGAGCTGTTTTTT.

The chain combines TRBV6-2 or TRBV6-3 with TRBJ2-7; 14 nucleotides agree with TRBD2. Germline V gene sequence: CDR1 MNHEY, CDR2 SVGEGT. This CDR3 region has 15 residues. The V segment lost 2 bases and the J segment 6 bases; nucleotides outside the gene matches: 3. DNA for the CDR3: TGTGCCAGCAGTTACGGGACTAGCGGGAGAAGCGAGCAGTACGTC. It is translated as CASSYGTSGRSEQYV.

The rearrangement uses TRBV6-6 and TRBJ1-4; D perhaps matches TRBD1 (6 bases). CDR3 length: 15 amino acids. The V end lost 8 bases, the J end lost 7 bases, and 20 bases lay between the germline ends. The germline gives CDR1 MNHNY, CDR2 SVGAGI (reference sequence). The CDR3 DNA follows: TGTGCCAGCGAAGTACACCCGGACAGAGGTGAAAAACTGTTTTTT. This sequence encodes CASEVHPDRGEKLFF.

V usage is TRBV14 and J usage is TRBJ2-7; 10 bases map to TRBD2. Germline CDR1 SGHDN, CDR2 FVKESK. The CDR3 contains 15 residues. Unmatched junction bases numbered 4, after V lost 4 bases and J lost 1 base. The CDR3 here is CASSPYSGGSYEQYF. CDR3 bases: TGTGCCAGCAGCCCTTATAGCGGGGGGTCCTACGAGCAGTACTTC.

This clone has just one count. This rearrangement joins TRBV6-5 to TRBJ1-4, with 7 bases aligning to TRBD1. Germline CDR1 is MNHEY and CDR2 is SVGAGI. CDR3 size: 15 residues. J lost 8 bases, V lost 5 bases, and 11 bases had no gene match. The CDR3 bases are TGTGCCAGCAGTCCCTCGGGGGCAGGGGGAGAAAAACTGTTTTTT. Protein sequence: CASSPSGAGGEKLFF.

The CDR3 coding sequence is TGTGCCAGTAGTATCTCAGCGGGAGCCTACGAGCAGTACGTC. Its translation is CASSISAGAYEQYV. The chain carries TRBV19 and TRBJ2-7; 8 bases fit TRBD2. V lost 3 bases to trimming and J lost 2 bases; unmatched junction nucleotides: 3. The CDR3 spans 14 residues. Germline V gives CDR1 LNHDA, CDR2 SQIVND (reference sequence).